This entry is about one TCR beta chain. Its target antigen remains unknown. There are no base qualities to consult, and no much larger clone falls within one base. V is cut by 2 bases and J by 3 bases, and the space between the germline ends is 7 bases. Spanning cysteine to phenylalanine, the CDR3 consists of 13 amino acids. The entry retains the CDR3 DNA only, 39 bases that are in frame from base 1. Via the germline V gene, CDR1 is KGHSH and CDR2 LQKENI. This record belongs to a study of response to subunit inactivated influenza vaccine (dated by TCRdb to 2016 to 2018). As for the study more broadly: Deep quantitative profiling of the T cell receptor repertoire was used in the study to follow responses to a trivalent subunit inactivated influenza vaccine. General conclusions and limits of the study: The authors proposed that each seasonal influenza vaccination may bring in only a limited number of new T cells.

Libraries were built with RT-PCR. The sample was run on an Illumina HiSeq 2500. TCRdb ran its own pipeline on the public reads, namely fastp trimming at Q25 and MiXCR clone calling, and kept in-frame beta chains. Merged by CDR3 protein, the rows form single entries marked with the most common genes and DNA. This sample is represented by 530,000 or so distinct CDR3 sequences; about an eighth of them were singletons. The ten top clones hold roughly 10% of the sample. This chain is built from TRBV18 and TRBJ1-1; no D gene can be assigned with confidence. The source material was PBMCs from blood, sampled on the day of vaccination. The clonotype originates from a man aged 50 or older who received an inactivated influenza vaccine. Donor details come from another sample of the same person, matched by shared clones. This receptor carries the CDR3 CASSPSPDTEAFF. The DNA sequence follows: TGTGCCAGCTCACCAAGCCCGGACACTGAAGCTTTCTTT.